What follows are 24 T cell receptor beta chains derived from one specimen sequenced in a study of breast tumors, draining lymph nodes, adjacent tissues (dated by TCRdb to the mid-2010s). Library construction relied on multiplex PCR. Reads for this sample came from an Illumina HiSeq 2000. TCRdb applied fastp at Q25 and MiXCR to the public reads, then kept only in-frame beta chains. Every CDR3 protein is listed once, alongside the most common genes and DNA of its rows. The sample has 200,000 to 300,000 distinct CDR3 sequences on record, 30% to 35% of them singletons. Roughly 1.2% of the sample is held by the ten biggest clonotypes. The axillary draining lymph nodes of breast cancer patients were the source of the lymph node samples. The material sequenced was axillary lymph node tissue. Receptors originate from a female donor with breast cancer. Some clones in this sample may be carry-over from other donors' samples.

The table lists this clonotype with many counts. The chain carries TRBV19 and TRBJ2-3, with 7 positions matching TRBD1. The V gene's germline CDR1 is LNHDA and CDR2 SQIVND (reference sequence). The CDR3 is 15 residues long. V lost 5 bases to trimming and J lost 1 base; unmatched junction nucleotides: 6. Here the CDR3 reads CASSPRDSRTDTQYF. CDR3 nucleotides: TGTGCCAGTAGTCCGAGGGACAGCCGCACAGATACGCAGTATTTT.

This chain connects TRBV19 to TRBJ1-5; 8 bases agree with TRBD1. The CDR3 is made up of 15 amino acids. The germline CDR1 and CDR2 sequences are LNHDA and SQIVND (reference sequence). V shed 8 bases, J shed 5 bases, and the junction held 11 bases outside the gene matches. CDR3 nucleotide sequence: TGTGCCAGTGGTGTGGGACAGGCGGCGGATCAGCCCCAGCATTTT. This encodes CASGVGQAADQPQHF.

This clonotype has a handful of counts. CDR3: CASSLGWQHYQPQHF. In DNA form, the CDR3 reads TGTGCCAGCAGTTTAGGTTGGCAGCATTATCAGCCCCAGCATTTT. The rearrangement uses TRBV28 and TRBJ1-5, with no clear D. V was pared by 2 bases and J by 5 bases, with 13 bases between. CDR1 is MDHEN, CDR2 SYDVKM, per germline. The CDR3 has 15 residues.

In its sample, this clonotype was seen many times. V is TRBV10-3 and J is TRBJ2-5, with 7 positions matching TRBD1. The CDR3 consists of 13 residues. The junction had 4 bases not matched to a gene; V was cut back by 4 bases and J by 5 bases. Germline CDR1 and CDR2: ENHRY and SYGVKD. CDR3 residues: CAISARGTETQYF. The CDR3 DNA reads TGTGCCATCAGTGCCAGGGGGACGGAGACCCAGTACTTC.

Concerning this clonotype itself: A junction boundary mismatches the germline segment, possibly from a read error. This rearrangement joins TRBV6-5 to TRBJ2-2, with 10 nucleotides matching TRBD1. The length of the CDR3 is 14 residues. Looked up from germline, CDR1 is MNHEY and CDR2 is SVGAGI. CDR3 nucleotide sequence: TGTGCCAGCAGTTACGAGGCGGGGACAGGGGAGCTGTTCTTT. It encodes CASSYEAGTGELFF.

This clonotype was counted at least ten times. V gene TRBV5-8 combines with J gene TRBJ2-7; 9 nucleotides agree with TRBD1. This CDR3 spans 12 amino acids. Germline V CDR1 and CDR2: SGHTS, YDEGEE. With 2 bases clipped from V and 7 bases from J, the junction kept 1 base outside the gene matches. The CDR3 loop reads CASSFGTGEQYF. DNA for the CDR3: TGTGCCAGCAGCTTTGGGACAGGGGAGCAGTACTTC.

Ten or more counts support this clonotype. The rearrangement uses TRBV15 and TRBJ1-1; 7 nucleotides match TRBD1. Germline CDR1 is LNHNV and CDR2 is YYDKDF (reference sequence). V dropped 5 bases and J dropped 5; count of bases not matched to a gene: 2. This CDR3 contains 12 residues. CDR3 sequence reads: CATSLGQTEAFF. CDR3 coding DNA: TGTGCCACCAGCTTGGGACAGACTGAAGCTTTCTTT.

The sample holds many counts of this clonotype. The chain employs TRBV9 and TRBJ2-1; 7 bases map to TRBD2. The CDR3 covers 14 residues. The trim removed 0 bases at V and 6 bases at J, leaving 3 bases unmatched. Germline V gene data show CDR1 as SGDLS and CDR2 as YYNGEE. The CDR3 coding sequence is TGTGCCAGCAGCGTAGGGGGAGGGATCAATGAGCAGTTCTTC. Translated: CASSVGGGINEQFF.

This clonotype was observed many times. CDR3 DNA: TGTGCCAGCAGTTACGAGGGGCGGGCCAAGCAGTTCTTC. It codes for CASSYEGRAKQFF. V usage is TRBV6-5 and J usage is TRBJ2-1; the D call may be TRBD1 or TRBD2 (5 bases each). V was shortened by 2 bases and J by 11 bases, with 13 bases between the two germline ends. CDR1 and CDR2 from the germline V gene are MNHEY and SVGAGI. The CDR3 spans 13 residues.

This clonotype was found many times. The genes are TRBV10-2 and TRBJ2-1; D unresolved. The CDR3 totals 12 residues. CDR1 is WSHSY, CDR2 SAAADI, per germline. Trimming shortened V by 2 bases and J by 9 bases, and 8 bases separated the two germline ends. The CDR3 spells CASSEGVFEQFF. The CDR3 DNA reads TGCGCCAGCAGTGAGGGGGTTTTTGAGCAGTTCTTC.

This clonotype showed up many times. CDR3 sequence: CASIRGGRNYGYTF. CDR3 bases: TGTGCCAGCATCAGAGGCGGACGGAACTATGGCTACACCTTC. The V gene is TRBV12-3 or TRBV12-4, the J gene TRBJ1-2; no reliable D call. The V and J ends lost 7 bases and 2 bases respectively, with 14 bases between them. This CDR3 is built from 14 residues.

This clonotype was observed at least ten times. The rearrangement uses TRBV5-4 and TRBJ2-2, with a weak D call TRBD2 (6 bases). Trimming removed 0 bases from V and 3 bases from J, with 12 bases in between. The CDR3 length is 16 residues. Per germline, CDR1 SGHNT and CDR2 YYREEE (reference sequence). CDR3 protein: CASSLVGGSDTGELFF. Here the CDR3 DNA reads TGTGCCAGCAGCTTGGTTGGGGGGAGTGACACCGGGGAGCTGTTTTTT.

The CDR3 here is CASSRVGQETQYF. Written as DNA, the CDR3 is TGTGCCAGCAGCAGGGTGGGCCAAGAGACCCAGTACTTC. The chain carries TRBV5-6 and TRBJ2-5; D unresolved. V was shortened by 4 bases and J by 1 base, with 8 bases between the two germline ends. Germline V gene sequence: CDR1 SGHDT, CDR2 YYEEEE. The CDR3 covers 13 residues. Filled out from reference TRBV5-6 and TRBJ2-5, the complete variable domain reads DAGVTQSPTHLIKTRGQQVTLRCSPKSGHDTVSWYQQALGQGPQFIFQYYEEEERQRGNFPDRFSGHQFPNYSSELNVNALLLGDSALYLCASSRVGQETQYFGPGTRLLVL.

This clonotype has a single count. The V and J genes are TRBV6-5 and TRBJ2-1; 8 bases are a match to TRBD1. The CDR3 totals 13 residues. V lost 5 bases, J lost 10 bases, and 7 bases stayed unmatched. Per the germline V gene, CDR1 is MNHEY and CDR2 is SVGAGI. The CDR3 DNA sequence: TGTGCCAGCAGTCCCCAGGGGGCCTGGGAGCAGTTCTTC. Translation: CASSPQGAWEQFF.

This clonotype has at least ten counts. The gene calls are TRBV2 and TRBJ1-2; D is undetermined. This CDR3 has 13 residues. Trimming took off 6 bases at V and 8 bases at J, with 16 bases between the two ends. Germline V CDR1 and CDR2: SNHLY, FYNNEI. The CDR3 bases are TGTGCCAGCAGATACGACCCAATTCGGGGCTACACCTTC. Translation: CASRYDPIRGYTF.

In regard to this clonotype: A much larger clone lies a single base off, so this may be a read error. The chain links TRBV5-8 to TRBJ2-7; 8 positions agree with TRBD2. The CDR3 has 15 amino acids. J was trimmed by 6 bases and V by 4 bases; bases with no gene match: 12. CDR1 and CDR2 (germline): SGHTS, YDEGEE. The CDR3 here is CASSREGLFVSEQYF. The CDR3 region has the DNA TGTGCCAGCAGCCGGGAGGGACTATTCGTGAGCGAGCAGTACTTC.

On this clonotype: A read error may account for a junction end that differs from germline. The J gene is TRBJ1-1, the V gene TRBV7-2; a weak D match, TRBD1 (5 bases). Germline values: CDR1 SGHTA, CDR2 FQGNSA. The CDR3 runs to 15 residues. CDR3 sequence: CASGLVGGAPREAFF. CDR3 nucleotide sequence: TGTGCCAGCGGCTTAGTGGGCGGGGCTCCGAGGGAAGCTTTCTTT.

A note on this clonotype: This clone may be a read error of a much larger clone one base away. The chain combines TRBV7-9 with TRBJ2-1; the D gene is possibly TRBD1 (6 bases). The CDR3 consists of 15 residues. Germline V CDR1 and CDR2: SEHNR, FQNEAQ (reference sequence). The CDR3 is CASSLTGNLGSEQLF. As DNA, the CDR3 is TGTGCCAGCAGCTTGACAGGAAATCTGGGCAGTGAGCAGCTCTTC. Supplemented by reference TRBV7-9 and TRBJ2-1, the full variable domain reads DTGVSQNPRHKITKRGQNVTFRCDPISEHNRLYWYRQTLGQGPEFLTYFQNEAQLEKSRLLSDRFSAERPKGSFSTLEIQRTEQGDSAMYLCASSLTGNLGSEQLFGPGTRLTVL.

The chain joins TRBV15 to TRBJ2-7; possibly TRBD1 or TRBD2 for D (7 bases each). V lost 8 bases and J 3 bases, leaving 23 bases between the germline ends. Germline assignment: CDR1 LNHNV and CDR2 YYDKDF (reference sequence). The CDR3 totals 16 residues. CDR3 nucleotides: TGTGCCACCGGCGGAGGTTGGCAGGGGGGGAACTACGAGCAGTACTTC. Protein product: CATGGGWQGGNYEQYF.

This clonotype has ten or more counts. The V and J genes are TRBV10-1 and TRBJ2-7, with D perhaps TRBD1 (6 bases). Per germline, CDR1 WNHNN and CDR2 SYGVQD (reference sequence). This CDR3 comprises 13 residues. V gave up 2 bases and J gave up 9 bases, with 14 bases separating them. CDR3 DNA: TGCGCCAGCAGTGAGGGGGGCGTTGGTGTGCAGTACTTC. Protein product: CASSEGGVGVQYF.

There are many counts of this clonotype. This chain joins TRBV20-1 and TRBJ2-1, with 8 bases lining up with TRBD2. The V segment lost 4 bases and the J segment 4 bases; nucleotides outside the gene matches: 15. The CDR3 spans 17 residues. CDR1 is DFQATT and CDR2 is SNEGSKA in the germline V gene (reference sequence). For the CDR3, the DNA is TGCAGTGCTACCTCGAGGTTGACTAGCGACCAGTACAATGAGCAGTTCTTC. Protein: CSATSRLTSDQYNEQFF.

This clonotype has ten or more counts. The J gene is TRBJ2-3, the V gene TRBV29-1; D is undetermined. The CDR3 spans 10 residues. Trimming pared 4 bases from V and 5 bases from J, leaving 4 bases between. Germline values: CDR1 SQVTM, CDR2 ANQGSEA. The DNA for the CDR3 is TGCAGCGTTGTAGTAGATACGCAGTATTTT. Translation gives CSVVVDTQYF.

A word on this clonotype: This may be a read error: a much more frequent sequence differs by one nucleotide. This CDR3 is CSARPPPWLAGSADTQYF. The CDR3 DNA sequence: TGCAGTGCTAGACCTCCCCCCTGGCTAGCGGGGAGCGCAGATACGCAGTATTTT. The chain joins TRBV20-1 to TRBJ2-3; 9 nucleotides line up with TRBD2. CDR1 DFQATT and CDR2 SNEGSKA come from the germline V gene (reference sequence). The CDR3 runs to 18 residues. Trimming took 2 bases from V and 4 from J; bases not matched to a gene: 16.

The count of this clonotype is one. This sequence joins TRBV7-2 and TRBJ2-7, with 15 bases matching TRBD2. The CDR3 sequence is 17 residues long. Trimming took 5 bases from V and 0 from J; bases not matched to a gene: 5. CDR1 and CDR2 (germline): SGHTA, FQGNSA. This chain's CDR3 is CASSLRTSGRGSYEQYF. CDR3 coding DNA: TGTGCCAGCAGCCTCCGGACTAGCGGGAGGGGCTCCTACGAGCAGTACTTC.